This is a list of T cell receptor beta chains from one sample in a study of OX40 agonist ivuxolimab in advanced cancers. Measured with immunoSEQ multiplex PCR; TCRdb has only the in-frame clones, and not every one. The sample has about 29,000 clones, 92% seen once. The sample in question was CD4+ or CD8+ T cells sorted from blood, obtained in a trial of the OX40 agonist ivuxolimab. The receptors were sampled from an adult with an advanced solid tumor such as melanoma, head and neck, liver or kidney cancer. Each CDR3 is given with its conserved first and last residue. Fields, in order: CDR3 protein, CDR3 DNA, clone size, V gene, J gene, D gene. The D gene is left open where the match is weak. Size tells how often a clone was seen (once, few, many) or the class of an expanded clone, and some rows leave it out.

CDR3aa: CASSDGGVDEKLFF
CDR3nt: TGTGCCAGCAGCGACGGGGGAGTGGATGAAAAACTGTTTTTT
abundance: -
v_gene: TRBV9
j_gene: TRBJ1-4
d_gene: -

CDR3aa: CASSQTDRGYEQYF
CDR3nt: TGTGCCAGCAGCCAGACTGACAGGGGCTACGAGCAGTACTTC
abundance: -
v_gene: TRBV7-8
j_gene: TRBJ2-7
d_gene: TRBD1

CDR3aa: CASSFQGTNEKLFF
CDR3nt: TGTGCCAGCAGTTTCCAGGGGACTAATGAAAAACTGTTTTTT
abundance: -
v_gene: TRBV27
j_gene: TRBJ1-4
d_gene: -

CDR3aa: CASSFRLAANTGELFF
CDR3nt: TGTGCCAGCAGCTTCCGACTAGCGGCGAACACCGGGGAGCTGTTTTTT
abundance: -
v_gene: TRBV7-2
j_gene: TRBJ2-2
d_gene: TRBD2

CDR3aa: CASSRGSDQPQHF
CDR3nt: TGTGCCAGCAGTAGGGGGTCCGATCAGCCCCAGCATTTT
abundance: -
v_gene: TRBV6-5
j_gene: TRBJ1-5
d_gene: -

CDR3aa: CASSLGRSTYEQYF
CDR3nt: TGTGCCAGCAGCTTGGGCAGGTCCACCTACGAGCAGTACTTC
abundance: once
v_gene: TRBV5-6
j_gene: TRBJ2-7
d_gene: -

CDR3aa: CASSIQGDNQPQHF
CDR3nt: TGTGCCAGCAGTATACAGGGGGATAATCAGCCCCAGCATTTT
abundance: -
v_gene: TRBV6-1
j_gene: TRBJ1-5
d_gene: TRBD1

CDR3aa: CASSEWGGGTSTEAFF
CDR3nt: TGTGCCAGCAGTGAATGGGGTGGCGGGACGAGCACTGAAGCTTTCTTT
abundance: -
v_gene: TRBV6-1
j_gene: TRBJ1-1
d_gene: -

CDR3aa: CASSQPGAASGSTDTQYF
CDR3nt: TGCGCCAGCAGTCAACCAGGTGCGGCTAGCGGGAGCACAGATACGCAGTATTTT
abundance: -
v_gene: TRBV23-1
j_gene: TRBJ2-3
d_gene: TRBD2

CDR3aa: CASSLPGGNEQFF
CDR3nt: TGTGCCAGCAGCTTGCCAGGGGGCAATGAGCAGTTCTTC
abundance: -
v_gene: TRBV5-6
j_gene: TRBJ2-1
d_gene: TRBD1

CDR3aa: CASSPIGRMNTEAFF
CDR3nt: TGTGCCAGCAGCCCGATTGGACGCATGAACACTGAAGCTTTCTTT
abundance: -
v_gene: TRBV6-1
j_gene: TRBJ1-1
d_gene: -

CDR3aa: CASSLGEGLAIYEQYF
CDR3nt: TGTGCCAGCAGCTTAGGAGAGGGACTAGCGATTTACGAGCAGTACTTC
abundance: -
v_gene: TRBV7-9
j_gene: TRBJ2-7
d_gene: TRBD2

CDR3aa: CASSFETYEQYF
CDR3nt: TGTGCCAGCAGCTTTGAAACCTACGAGCAGTACTTC
abundance: -
v_gene: TRBV11-1
j_gene: TRBJ2-7
d_gene: -

CDR3aa: CASSSQSGVGDTQYF
CDR3nt: TGTGCCAGCAGCTCGCAGAGCGGGGTGGGAGATACGCAGTATTTT
abundance: -
v_gene: TRBV7-3
j_gene: TRBJ2-3
d_gene: TRBD2

CDR3aa: CASSLEFPNTEAFF
CDR3nt: TGTGCCAGCAGCTTGGAATTCCCGAACACTGAAGCTTTCTTT
abundance: -
v_gene: TRBV5-4
j_gene: TRBJ1-1
d_gene: -

CDR3aa: CASSPAGTTNEKLFF
CDR3nt: TGTGCCAGCAGCCCGGCCGGGACAACTAATGAAAAACTGTTTTTT
abundance: -
v_gene: TRBV9
j_gene: TRBJ1-4
d_gene: -

CDR3aa: CASSPSGGGTDTQYF
CDR3nt: TGTGCCAGCAGTCCTAGCGGGGGGGGCACAGATACGCAGTATTTT
abundance: -
v_gene: TRBV6-4
j_gene: TRBJ2-3
d_gene: TRBD2

CDR3aa: CASGSGTGSSGNQPQHF
CDR3nt: TGTGCTAGTGGCTCCGGGACAGGGTCATCTGGCAATCAGCCCCAGCATTTT
abundance: -
v_gene: TRBV12-5
j_gene: TRBJ1-5
d_gene: TRBD1

CDR3aa: CTSSQQIGTSGSNEQFF
CDR3nt: TGCACCAGCAGCCAACAAATCGGGACTAGCGGATCCAATGAGCAGTTCTTC
abundance: -
v_gene: TRBV1
j_gene: TRBJ2-1
d_gene: -

CDR3aa: CASSPPEREFHEQYF
CDR3nt: TGTGCCAGCAGCCCCCCGGAGCGGGAGTTCCACGAGCAGTACTTC
abundance: -
v_gene: TRBV9
j_gene: TRBJ2-7
d_gene: TRBD2

CDR3aa: CASSFLASEVFEAFF
CDR3nt: TGTGCCAGCAGTTTCTTAGCATCCGAGGTTTTTGAAGCTTTCTTT
abundance: -
v_gene: TRBV28
j_gene: TRBJ1-1
d_gene: -

CDR3aa: CASSSKGVSYEQYF
CDR3nt: TGTGCCAGCAGTAGCAAGGGAGTCTCCTACGAGCAGTACTTC
abundance: -
v_gene: TRBV2
j_gene: TRBJ2-7
d_gene: -

CDR3aa: CASSPLSGLAGGPLIGYEQFF
CDR3nt: TGTGCCAGCAGCCCCTTATCGGGGCTAGCGGGAGGCCCATTAATCGGCTATGAGCAGTTCTTC
abundance: -
v_gene: TRBV27
j_gene: TRBJ2-1
d_gene: TRBD2

CDR3aa: CASRGRTVNYGYTF
CDR3nt: TGTGCCAGCAGGGGAAGGACAGTGAACTATGGCTACACCTTC
abundance: -
v_gene: TRBV2
j_gene: TRBJ1-2
d_gene: -

CDR3aa: CATSSPTGTSYEQYF
CDR3nt: TGTGCCACCAGCAGCCCTACGGGGACCTCCTACGAGCAGTACTTC
abundance: -
v_gene: TRBV15
j_gene: TRBJ2-7
d_gene: -

CDR3aa: CASSLEVLPTGHQPQHF
CDR3nt: TGTGCCAGCAGCTTAGAGGTGCTGCCGACAGGTCATCAGCCCCAGCATTTT
abundance: -
v_gene: TRBV7-6
j_gene: TRBJ1-5
d_gene: -

CDR3aa: CASSSTEQGMRTEAFF
CDR3nt: TGTGCCAGCTCATCAACCGAACAGGGAATGAGGACTGAAGCTTTCTTT
abundance: -
v_gene: TRBV18
j_gene: TRBJ1-1
d_gene: -

CDR3aa: CASSLVTATNEKLFF
CDR3nt: TGTGCCAGCAGCTTAGTAACAGCAACTAATGAAAAACTGTTTTTT
abundance: -
v_gene: TRBV7-2
j_gene: TRBJ1-4
d_gene: -

CDR3aa: CASSQEGAGNTEAFF
CDR3nt: TGCGCCAGCAGCCAAGAGGGAGCTGGGAACACTGAAGCTTTCTTT
abundance: -
v_gene: TRBV4-1
j_gene: TRBJ1-1
d_gene: -

CDR3aa: CASSLAQGGDTDTQYF
CDR3nt: TGTGCCAGCAGCTTGGCTCAGGGGGGAGACACAGATACGCAGTATTTT
abundance: -
v_gene: TRBV5-6
j_gene: TRBJ2-3
d_gene: -

CDR3aa: CASSLAPTQETQYF
CDR3nt: TGTGCCAGCAGTTTAGCGCCCACCCAAGAGACCCAGTACTTC
abundance: -
v_gene: TRBV6-5
j_gene: TRBJ2-5
d_gene: -

CDR3aa: CASSYSRVYNEQFF
CDR3nt: TGTGCCAGCAGTTACTCGAGAGTATACAATGAGCAGTTCTTC
abundance: -
v_gene: TRBV6-6
j_gene: TRBJ2-1
d_gene: -

CDR3aa: CASGSDSYEQYF
CDR3nt: TGTGCCAGCGGTTCGGATTCCTACGAGCAGTACTTC
abundance: -
v_gene: TRBV27
j_gene: TRBJ2-7
d_gene: -

CDR3aa: CASSGQGSTAGELFF
CDR3nt: TGTGCCAGCAGCGGACAGGGAAGTACGGCCGGGGAGCTGTTTTTT
abundance: -
v_gene: TRBV27
j_gene: TRBJ2-2
d_gene: TRBD1

CDR3aa: CASKAGIMNTEAFF
CDR3nt: TGTGCCAGTAAGGCGGGGATAATGAACACTGAAGCTTTCTTT
abundance: -
v_gene: TRBV19
j_gene: TRBJ1-1
d_gene: -

CDR3aa: CASSLAGAAAFF
CDR3nt: TGTGCCAGCAGCTTAGCAGGGGCGGCGGCTTTCTTT
abundance: -
v_gene: TRBV7-9
j_gene: TRBJ1-1
d_gene: -

CDR3aa: CASSRVQTPGNTIYF
CDR3nt: TGTGCCAGCAGCCGTGTTCAAACCCCGGGAAACACCATATATTTT
abundance: -
v_gene: TRBV5-5
j_gene: TRBJ1-3
d_gene: -

CDR3aa: CASSPPERGNNEQFF
CDR3nt: TGTGCCAGCTCACCGCCCGAACGGGGGAACAATGAGCAGTTCTTC
abundance: -
v_gene: TRBV18
j_gene: TRBJ2-1
d_gene: -

CDR3aa: CASSVAAGEPDTQYF
CDR3nt: TGTGCCAGCAGCGTAGCCGCAGGGGAACCGGATACGCAGTATTTT
abundance: -
v_gene: TRBV9
j_gene: TRBJ2-3
d_gene: -

CDR3aa: CASSPSPGNTIYF
CDR3nt: TGTGCCAGTAGCCCGTCCCCCGGAAACACCATATATTTT
abundance: -
v_gene: TRBV19
j_gene: TRBJ1-3
d_gene: -

CDR3aa: CASSDPGQSTEAFF
CDR3nt: TGTGCCAGCAGTGACCCGGGACAGTCCACTGAAGCTTTCTTT
abundance: -
v_gene: TRBV6-1
j_gene: TRBJ1-1
d_gene: TRBD1

CDR3aa: CATLTQGNYGYTF
CDR3nt: TGTGCCACCCTAACACAGGGCAACTATGGCTACACCTTC
abundance: once
v_gene: TRBV6-5
j_gene: TRBJ1-2
d_gene: -

CDR3aa: CASSQDQGLTYEQYF
CDR3nt: TGCGCCAGCAGCCAAGATCAGGGGCTGACCTACGAGCAGTACTTC
abundance: -
v_gene: TRBV4-1
j_gene: TRBJ2-7
d_gene: -

CDR3aa: CASSQGFFREGFHEQYF
CDR3nt: TGCGCCAGCAGCCAAGGGTTCTTTAGGGAGGGTTTCCACGAGCAGTACTTC
abundance: -
v_gene: TRBV4-1
j_gene: TRBJ2-7
d_gene: TRBD2

CDR3aa: CASKATGLSATDTQYF
CDR3nt: TGTGCCAGTAAAGCTACCGGGCTCTCAGCAACAGATACGCAGTATTTT
abundance: -
v_gene: TRBV2
j_gene: TRBJ2-3
d_gene: -

CDR3aa: CASSGTVMNTGELFF
CDR3nt: TGTGCCAGCAGTGGAACAGTAATGAACACCGGGGAGCTGTTTTTT
abundance: -
v_gene: TRBV25-1
j_gene: TRBJ2-2
d_gene: -

CDR3aa: CASSLAVGALRLFF
CDR3nt: TGTGCCAGCAGCTTAGCTGTGGGGGCTTTGAGACTGTTTTTT
abundance: -
v_gene: TRBV7-9
j_gene: TRBJ1-4
d_gene: -

CDR3aa: CASSLDFSSWDTQYF
CDR3nt: TGTGCCAGCAGTCTTGATTTTTCTAGTTGGGATACGCAGTATTTT
abundance: -
v_gene: TRBV6-4
j_gene: TRBJ2-3
d_gene: -

CDR3aa: CASSPTGTARGGYTF
CDR3nt: TGCGCCAGCAGCCCCACAGGGACAGCGCGTGGGGGCTACACCTTC
abundance: -
v_gene: TRBV5-1
j_gene: TRBJ1-2
d_gene: TRBD1

CDR3aa: CASRDSTEAFF
CDR3nt: TGCGCCAGCAGGGACAGCACTGAAGCTTTCTTT
abundance: -
v_gene: TRBV4-3
j_gene: TRBJ1-1
d_gene: -

CDR3aa: CASSSTGLAGGLETQYF
CDR3nt: TGCGCCAGCAGCTCCACCGGACTAGCGGGGGGGCTGGAGACCCAGTACTTC
abundance: -
v_gene: TRBV5-1
j_gene: TRBJ2-5
d_gene: TRBD2

CDR3aa: CSVDLGYEQYF
CDR3nt: TGCAGCGTTGACTTAGGCTACGAGCAGTACTTC
abundance: once
v_gene: TRBV29-1
j_gene: TRBJ2-7
d_gene: -

CDR3aa: CAIGLREGPYEQYF
CDR3nt: TGTGCCATCGGGCTCAGGGAGGGCCCCTACGAGCAGTACTTC
abundance: -
v_gene: TRBV10-3
j_gene: TRBJ2-7
d_gene: TRBD2

CDR3aa: CASSFLGQGHEQYF
CDR3nt: TGTGCCAGCAGCTTCCTTGGACAGGGTCACGAGCAGTACTTC
abundance: -
v_gene: TRBV5-4
j_gene: TRBJ2-7
d_gene: TRBD1

CDR3aa: CASSFFGQGGEKLFF
CDR3nt: TGTGCCAGCAGTTTTTTTGGGCAGGGGGGTGAAAAACTGTTTTTT
abundance: once
v_gene: TRBV27
j_gene: TRBJ1-4
d_gene: TRBD1

CDR3aa: CASSEGDSLNEQFF
CDR3nt: TGTGCCAGCAGTGAAGGGGACAGCCTAAATGAGCAGTTCTTC
abundance: -
v_gene: TRBV6-4
j_gene: TRBJ2-1
d_gene: TRBD1

CDR3aa: CASSVGWVADNYEQYF
CDR3nt: TGTGCCAGCAGCGTGGGTTGGGTAGCGGACAACTACGAGCAGTACTTC
abundance: -
v_gene: TRBV5-4
j_gene: TRBJ2-7
d_gene: -

CDR3aa: CASSETGAGVRSEQYF
CDR3nt: TGTGCCAGCAGCGAAACCGGGGCGGGGGTAAGGAGCGAGCAGTACTTC
abundance: -
v_gene: TRBV11-3
j_gene: TRBJ2-7
d_gene: TRBD2

CDR3aa: CASSYLWADQETQYF
CDR3nt: TGTGCCAGCAGTTACTTGTGGGCCGATCAAGAGACCCAGTACTTC
abundance: -
v_gene: TRBV6-6
j_gene: TRBJ2-5
d_gene: -

CDR3aa: CASSFSGRGDGEQFF
CDR3nt: TGCGCCAGCAGCTTTAGCGGGAGAGGGGATGGTGAGCAGTTCTTC
abundance: -
v_gene: TRBV5-1
j_gene: TRBJ2-1
d_gene: TRBD2